The 8 T cell receptor beta chains given below trace back to one sample, sequenced in a study of shared clonotypes between healthy human individuals. Libraries were prepared by immunoSEQ multiplex PCR; TCRdb keeps only in-frame clonotypes and omits some of them. The sample lists about 2.2 million clones, over 85% seen once, with around 1.8% in the top ten. Naivety among CD8 cells was defined by CD45RO negativity and positive CCR7 selection, thereby excluding terminally differentiated effector memory CD45RA+ cells. The sample taken for sequencing was naive CD8+ T cells from PBMCs. Receptors were obtained from a young man in good health. Some clones in this sample may be carry-over from other donors' samples.

V is TRBV6-5 and J is TRBJ2-1; D ambiguous. The CDR3 spans 14 residues. V lost 6 bases, J lost 3 bases, and 12 bases lay in between. CDR1 and CDR2 (germline): MNHEY, SVGAGI. The DNA of the CDR3 is TGTGCCAGCAGCCCCAACCTAGGCTACAATGAGCAGTTCTTC. Translated, it gives CASSPNLGYNEQFF.

V usage is TRBV27 and J usage is TRBJ2-1; D perhaps matches TRBD1 (6 bases). There are 13 residues in the CDR3. V was shortened by 8 bases and J by 10 bases, with 18 bases between the two germline ends. Germline CDR1 reads MNHEY; CDR2 reads SMNVEV (reference sequence). CDR3 sequence: CASLSLRGWEQFF. The CDR3 DNA sequence: TGTGCCAGCCTCTCCCTCAGGGGTTGGGAGCAGTTCTTC.

For this clone: In the same sample, other DNA sequences code for this CDR3. The rearrangement links TRBV5-6 to TRBJ1-1; D might be TRBD1 (5 bases). This CDR3 is 13 amino acids long. The ends were cut back, 4 bases at V and 1 base at J, with 8 bases in the middle. Germline-derived CDR1 and CDR2 are SGHDT and YYEEEE. Here the CDR3 DNA reads TGTGCCAGCAGCAGGGGCGGGAACACTGAAGCTTTCTTT. This sequence encodes CASSRGGNTEAFF.

To note about this clone: Other DNA sequences within the sample encode an identical CDR3. The rearrangement uses TRBV9 and TRBJ2-7; a possible D gene is TRBD1 (7 bases). Germline-derived CDR1 and CDR2 are SGDLS and YYNGEE. The CDR3 contains 14 residues. V was pared by 0 bases and J by 3 bases, with 10 bases between. CDR3: CASSVGGDSYEQYF. The CDR3 DNA follows: TGTGCCAGCAGCGTAGGGGGGGACAGCTACGAGCAGTACTTC.

The chain is built from TRBV28 and TRBJ2-5, with TRBD2 matching 13 bases. V was clipped by 2 bases and J by 2 bases; unmatched bases: 5. CDR1 is MDHEN, CDR2 SYDVKM, per germline. This CDR3 has 17 residues. The CDR3 region is CASSLPGTSGDQETQYF. The CDR3 region has the DNA TGTGCCAGCAGTTTACCGGGGACTAGCGGGGATCAAGAGACCCAGTACTTC. The entire variable domain, with the rest obtained from reference TRBV28 and TRBJ2-5, is as follows: DVKVTQSSRYLVKRTGEKVFLECVQDMDHENMFWYRQDPGLGLRLIYFSYDVKMKEKGDIPEGYSVSREKKERFSLILESASTNQTSMYLCASSLPGTSGDQETQYFGPGTRLLVL.

This rearrangement joins TRBV28 to TRBJ1-1; a possible D gene is TRBD1 (6 bases). CDR1 is MDHEN, CDR2 SYDVKM, per germline. The V end lost 6 bases, the J end lost 10 bases, and 18 bases lay between the germline ends. This CDR3 has 13 residues. CDR3 sequence: CASSRGRSLRAFF. CDR3 DNA sequence: TGTGCCAGCAGCCGGGGGCGTTCTTTAAGAGCTTTCTTT. The full variable domain, completed using reference TRBV28 and TRBJ1-1, is DVKVTQSSRYLVKRTGEKVFLECVQDMDHENMFWYRQDPGLGLRLIYFSYDVKMKEKGDIPEGYSVSREKKERFSLILESASTNQTSMYLCASSRGRSLRAFFGQGTRLTVV.

The V and J genes are TRBV19 and TRBJ2-7; the match to TRBD2 covers 8 bases. Germline CDR1 LNHDA, CDR2 SQIVND (reference sequence). CDR3 size: 15 residues. With 5 bases clipped from V and 2 bases from J, the junction kept 8 bases outside the gene matches. CDR3 loop: CASSAGTGGAYEQYF. As DNA, the CDR3 is TGTGCCAGTAGTGCCGGGACCGGGGGGGCCTACGAGCAGTACTTC.

The gene calls are TRBV7-6 and TRBJ2-7; 9 positions match TRBD1. The CDR3 is made up of 16 amino acids. J gave up 7 bases and V 0 bases, and 10 bases lay outside the gene matches. The germline CDR1 and CDR2 sequences are SGHVS and FNYEAQ. The CDR3 reads CASSLAGGRQGGEQYF. CDR3 DNA: TGTGCCAGCAGCTTAGCTGGGGGGAGACAGGGGGGAGAGCAGTACTTC.